Given below is one T cell receptor beta chain in context. Its antigen target is currently unknown. Base-call qualities are not available, and no considerably larger clone is one nucleotide away. Trimming leaves V shorter by 3 bases and J shorter by 2 bases, with the junction holding 4 bases beyond the gene matches. From cysteine to phenylalanine, the CDR3 is 15 amino acids long. Only the CDR3 DNA is retained, 45 bases long and in frame from the first base. CDR1 and CDR2 are read off the germline V gene (reference sequence) as SEHNR and FQNEAQ. The immunoSEQ Assay, a bias-controlled multiplex PCR, was used to amplify TCRbeta CDR3 regions from genomic DNA. Per the authors' processing: The number of nucleated cells in each sample was estimated by amplification of reference gene primers within the assay. Sequence reads were collapsed and filtered to measure the absolute abundance of every unique TCRbeta CDR3 rearrangement. For each sample, productive Simpson clonality was calculated by taking the square root of Simpson's diversity index across productive rearrangements. The immuneACCESS repertoire file appears here via TCRdb, limited to in-frame rearrangements. These files lack a portion of the clones; in checked studies, under half of the deficit traces to unresolved V genes, and the cause of the others is not known. That table gives V, J and clone size, and the DNA gave D and trimming. The sample yields under 150,000 clones; around 78% were counted once. The ten biggest clones cover 10% to 11% of the sample.

The data derive from a study of blood T cell repertoires in COVID-19 (dated by TCRdb to the early 2020s). For the study in its entirety: The collaborator samples originated in the United States, Italy and Spain and spanned the acute and convalescent phases of COVID-19. Samples came from the ongoing ImmuneRACE study (first 160 participants) plus 1,254 subjects from 6 global collaborators. The repertoires were made available in a free public database intended to serve as a resource for research on the immune response to SARS-CoV-2. The sample metadata nearly always contained a de-identified subject ID, COVID-19 status, age in years and sex. Where available, HLA class I and class II types were obtained from metadata supplied by the sample provider rather than from assay-based typing. The prospective study material was composed of cDNA or gDNA derived from T cells, B-cell-depleted T cells, or PBMCs. The dataset comprised deeply sampled blood TCRbeta repertoires from subjects exposed to, actively infected with, or recovered from COVID-19.

The collaborating institutions used their own protocols to collect whole blood in K2EDTA tubes. Collaborator samples were shipped for TCRbeta analysis as frozen whole blood, isolated PBMCs, or DNA extracted from either sample type. The research as a whole found: The amount of clinical and demographic metadata varied by source and participant and was provided uncurated.

Recombination connected TRBV7-9 to TRBJ2-3, with 8 bases in between that match TRBD1. The sequencing sample was made of peripheral blood. The sequence was obtained from a human donor in a cohort sampled during active COVID-19. The DNA sequence is as follows: TGTGCCAGCAGCTTCGACAGGGGAACCACAGATACGCAGTATTTT. Its translation is CASSFDRGTTDTQYF.